The rows below give T cell receptor beta chains drawn from one sample of a study of cytomegalovirus exposure and HLA in healthy donors. Some clones are missing from TCRdb's copy, which holds only in-frame ones; the method was immunoSEQ multiplex PCR. The table records 150,000 to 200,000 clones, around 75% of them present only once. Sequenced material: PBMCs. These receptors were obtained from a woman aged 25 to 39 in good health and CMV-seropositive. Both conserved end residues are part of each CDR3. Each record gives: V gene, clone size, D gene, J gene, CDR3 DNA, CDR3 protein. The D gene is left open where the match is weak. Not every row has a clone size; where given, it reads once, few, many or a size class.

>TRBV5-4|.|.|TRBJ1-1
TGTGCCAGCAGCAAACCACACGATCCGGGGACTGAAGCTTTCTTT
CASSKPHDPGTEAFF
>TRBV28|.|.|TRBJ2-1
TGTGCCAGCAGTTTAAGACAGTTGACGGATGAGCAGTTCTTC
CASSLRQLTDEQFF
>TRBV4-1|.|.|TRBJ2-3
TGCGCCAGCAGCCAACGAATAGCAGATACGCAGTATTTT
CASSQRIADTQYF
>TRBV19|.|TRBD1|TRBJ2-7
TGTGCCAGTAGTATAGATCAGGGGACAGGTTACTACGAGCAGTACTTC
CASSIDQGTGYYEQYF
>TRBV19|once|.|TRBJ1-5
TGTGCCAGTATTGCAGGGGGCAATCAGCCCCAGCATTTT
CASIAGGNQPQHF
>TRBV6-5|.|.|TRBJ1-2
TGTGCCAGCACTACCCAAGTCAGGGGTAACTATGGCTACACCTTC
CASTTQVRGNYGYTF
>TRBV6-1|.|.|TRBJ1-2
TGTGCCAGCAGTTCCGGACTCAGTAACTATGGCTACACCTTC
CASSSGLSNYGYTF
>TRBV7-2|.|TRBD2|TRBJ2-7
TGTGCCAGCAGCTCCTTCGCGGGGGGGCTAGGCGAGCAGTACTTC
CASSSFAGGLGEQYF
>TRBV7-7|.|TRBD1|TRBJ2-5
TGTGCTAGCAGCGCCGACAGGGATTACGGAGAGACCCAGTACTTC
CASSADRDYGETQYF
>TRBV27|.|.|TRBJ2-7
TGTGCCAGCAGCCCAACAGAATACGAGCAGTACTTC
CASSPTEYEQYF
>TRBV25-1|.|.|TRBJ2-2
TGTGCCAGCAGGATGGGCCAGGGTCTCACCGGGGAGCTGTTTTTT
CASRMGQGLTGELFF
>TRBV7-9|.|TRBD1|TRBJ1-1
TGTTCCAGCAGCTCATCGGACAGGTTCCACACTGAAGCTTTCTTT
CSSSSSDRFHTEAFF
>TRBV10-2|.|TRBD1|TRBJ1-1
TGCGCCAGCAGTGAGTGGGACAGGGGGAGGCACGAAGCTTTCTTT
CASSEWDRGRHEAFF
>TRBV10-1|once|TRBD2|TRBJ2-7
TGCGCCAGCAGTGAAGATAGCGGGAGCTACGAGCAGTACTTC
CASSEDSGSYEQYF
>TRBV6-5|.|TRBD2|TRBJ2-3
TGTGCCAGCAGAATAGCGGGAGTGGGCACAGATACGCAGTATTTT
CASRIAGVGTDTQYF
>TRBV4-1|.|TRBD2|TRBJ2-7
TGCGCCAGCAGCCAAGACCGAAGACTAGCGGGAGTGACCTACGAGCAGTACTTC
CASSQDRRLAGVTYEQYF
>TRBV18|few|.|TRBJ2-2
TGTGCCAGCTCACTCCAAAACAGGGCCACCGGGGAGCTGTTTTTT
CASSLQNRATGELFF
>TRBV19|.|TRBD2|TRBJ2-5
TGTGCCAGTAGTACGGGACTAGCGGGAGGGGGAGAGACCCAGTACTTC
CASSTGLAGGGETQYF
>TRBV19|.|TRBD1|TRBJ1-4
TGTGCCAGTAGCGGCCTACAGGGGACGTTTAGTGAAAAACTGTTTTTT
CASSGLQGTFSEKLFF
>TRBV5-1|.|TRBD2|TRBJ2-1
TGCGCCAGCAGCACCGGGACTAGCGGGAGCCTTCGGAATGAGCAGTTCTTC
CASSTGTSGSLRNEQFF
>TRBV5-1|few|.|TRBJ1-1
TGCGCCAGCAGCTTGATGAGCCTCAACACTGAAGCTTTCTTT
CASSLMSLNTEAFF
>TRBV5-8|.|.|TRBJ2-1
TGTGCCAGCAGCAAGTGGGCCCTATCCTCCTACAATGAGCAGTTCTTC
CASSKWALSSYNEQFF
>TRBV2|.|.|TRBJ1-2
TGTGCCAGCAGTGATCAGGGTGGCTACACCTTC
CASSDQGGYTF
>TRBV28|.|TRBD2|TRBJ2-7
TGTGCCAGCAGTATGATAGGACTAGCGGGAAACTACGAGCAGTACTTC
CASSMIGLAGNYEQYF
>TRBV29-1|.|TRBD1|TRBJ1-2
TGCAGCGTTGAAGCCCGGGGACAGGGAGGTGGCTACACCTTT
CSVEARGQGGGYTF
>TRBV7-9|.|TRBD1|TRBJ2-5
TGTGCCAGCAGCCCACCGGGACAGGGAGTGGAGACCCAGTACTTC
CASSPPGQGVETQYF
>TRBV7-8|.|.|TRBJ2-5
TGTGCCAGCAGCACGGGGGGACTTATCGGGGGCCTGGAGACCCAGTACTTC
CASSTGGLIGGLETQYF
>TRBV6-6|.|TRBD1|TRBJ2-3
TGTGCCAGCAGTTACCCGACAGGGGAGGCCACAGATACGCAGTATTTT
CASSYPTGEATDTQYF
>TRBV4-1|.|TRBD2|TRBJ2-7
TGCGCCAGCGCCTTGCTAGCGGGAAACTACGAGCAGTACTTC
CASALLAGNYEQYF
>TRBV9|.|.|TRBJ1-1
TGTGCCAGCAGCGTTTCGGACTTGAACACTGAAGCTTTCTTT
CASSVSDLNTEAFF
>TRBV6-5|.|.|TRBJ1-2
TGTGCCAGCACCCGCCGGGGGGTTAACGGCTACACCTTC
CASTRRGVNGYTF
>TRBV7-9|.|.|TRBJ1-2
TGTGCCAGCACCCTCCAGGGGTACTATGGCTACACCTTC
CASTLQGYYGYTF
>TRBV5-1|.|TRBD1|TRBJ1-2
TGCGCCAGCAGCTTTCTTAGGGACAGGGAAAAAAACTATGGCTACACCTTC
CASSFLRDREKNYGYTF
>TRBV2|.|.|TRBJ2-7
TGTGCCAGCAGTCAACAGGGTTACGAGCAGTACTTC
CASSQQGYEQYF
>TRBV10-3|once|TRBD1|TRBJ1-4
TGTGCCATCAGGGGAGACAGGGGAAATGAAAAACTGTTTTTT
CAIRGDRGNEKLFF
>TRBV28|few|TRBD2|TRBJ2-7
TGTGCCAGCAGCCCCCTAGCGGGAGGTGTATACGAGCAGTACTTC
CASSPLAGGVYEQYF
>TRBV10-3|.|.|TRBJ2-5
TGTGCCATCAGCGGGGGACAGAAAGAGACCCAGTACTTC
CAISGGQKETQYF
>TRBV6-5|.|.|TRBJ1-5
TGTGCCAGCAGTTACTCGAAACACGATGCTGATCAGCCCCAGCATTTT
CASSYSKHDADQPQHF
>TRBV19|.|.|TRBJ2-2
TGTGCCAGTAGTATTAGTGTCACCGGGGAGCTGTTTTTT
CASSISVTGELFF
>TRBV27|.|.|TRBJ2-7
TGTGCCAGCAGTCTGCGGGGTGACTACGAGCAGTACTTC
CASSLRGDYEQYF
>TRBV7-9|few|.|TRBJ1-5
TGTGCCAGCAGCACAGGGAGGGATCAGCCCCAGCATTTT
CASSTGRDQPQHF